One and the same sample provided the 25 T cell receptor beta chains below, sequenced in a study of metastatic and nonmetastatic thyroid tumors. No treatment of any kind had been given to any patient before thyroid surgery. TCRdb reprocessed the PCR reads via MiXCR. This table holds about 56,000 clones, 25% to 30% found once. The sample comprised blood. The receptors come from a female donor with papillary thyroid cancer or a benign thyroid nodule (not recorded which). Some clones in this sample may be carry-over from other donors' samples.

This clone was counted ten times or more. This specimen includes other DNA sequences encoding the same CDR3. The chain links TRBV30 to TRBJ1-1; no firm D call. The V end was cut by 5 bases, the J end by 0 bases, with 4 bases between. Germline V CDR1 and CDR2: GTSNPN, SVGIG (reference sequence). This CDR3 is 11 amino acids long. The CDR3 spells CAWVLNTEAFF. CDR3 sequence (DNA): TGTGCCTGGGTTCTGAACACTGAAGCTTTCTTT.

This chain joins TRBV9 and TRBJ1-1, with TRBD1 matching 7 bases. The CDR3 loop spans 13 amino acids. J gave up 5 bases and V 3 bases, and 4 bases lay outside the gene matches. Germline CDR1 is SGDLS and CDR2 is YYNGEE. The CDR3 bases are TGTGCCAGCAGCGCAGGGGGTTGGACTGAAGCTTTCTTT. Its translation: CASSAGGWTEAFF. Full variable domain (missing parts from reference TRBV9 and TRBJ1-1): DSGVTQTPKHLITATGQRVTLRCSPRSGDLSVYWYQQSLDQGLQFLIQYYNGEERAKGNILERFSAQQFPDLHSELNLSSLELGDSALYFCASSAGGWTEAFFGQGTRLTVV.

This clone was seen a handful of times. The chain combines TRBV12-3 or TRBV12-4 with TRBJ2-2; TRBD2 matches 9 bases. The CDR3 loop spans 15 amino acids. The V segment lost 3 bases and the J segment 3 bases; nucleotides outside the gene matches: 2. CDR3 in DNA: TGTGCCAGCAGTTTCCGACTAGCGGACACCGGGGAGCTGTTTTTT. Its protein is CASSFRLADTGELFF.

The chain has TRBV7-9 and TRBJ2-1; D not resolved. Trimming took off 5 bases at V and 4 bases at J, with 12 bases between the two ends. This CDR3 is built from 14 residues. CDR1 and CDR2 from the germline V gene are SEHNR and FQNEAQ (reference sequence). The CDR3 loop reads CASSPSLSYNEQFF. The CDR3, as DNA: TGTGCCAGCAGCCCCAGCCTTTCGTACAATGAGCAGTTCTTC.

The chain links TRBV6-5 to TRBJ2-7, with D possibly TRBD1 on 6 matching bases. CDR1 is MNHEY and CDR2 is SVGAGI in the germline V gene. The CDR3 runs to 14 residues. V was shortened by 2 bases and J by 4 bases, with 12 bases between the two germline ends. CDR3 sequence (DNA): TGTGCCAGCAGTTACGGGACAACTGATTACGAGCAGTACTTC. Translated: CASSYGTTDYEQYF.

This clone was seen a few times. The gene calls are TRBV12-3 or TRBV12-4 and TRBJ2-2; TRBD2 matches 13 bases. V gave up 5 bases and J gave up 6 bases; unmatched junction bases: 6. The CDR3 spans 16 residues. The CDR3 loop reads CASSRTSGSVAGELFF. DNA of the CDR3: TGTGCCAGCAGTAGGACTAGCGGGAGTGTTGCCGGGGAGCTGTTTTTT.

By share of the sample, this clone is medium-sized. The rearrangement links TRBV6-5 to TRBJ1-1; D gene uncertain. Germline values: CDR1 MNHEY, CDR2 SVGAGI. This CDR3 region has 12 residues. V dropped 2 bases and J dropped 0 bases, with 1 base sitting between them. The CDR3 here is CASSYMNTEAFF. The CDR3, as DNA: TGTGCCAGCAGTTACATGAACACTGAAGCTTTCTTT.

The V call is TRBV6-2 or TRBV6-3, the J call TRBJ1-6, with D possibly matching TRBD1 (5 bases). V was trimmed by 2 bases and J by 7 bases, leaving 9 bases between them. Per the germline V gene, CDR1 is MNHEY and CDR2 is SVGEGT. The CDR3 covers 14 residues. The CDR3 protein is CASSYRQRNSPLHF. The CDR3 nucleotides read TGTGCCAGCAGTTACAGACAGAGGAATTCACCCCTCCACTTT.

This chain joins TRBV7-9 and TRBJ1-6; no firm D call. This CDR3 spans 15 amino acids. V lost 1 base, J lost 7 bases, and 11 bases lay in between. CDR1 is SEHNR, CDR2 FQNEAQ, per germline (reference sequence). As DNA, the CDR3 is TGTGCCAGCAGCTTAGAAGGGCCGGCCAATTCACCCCTCCACTTT. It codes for CASSLEGPANSPLHF.

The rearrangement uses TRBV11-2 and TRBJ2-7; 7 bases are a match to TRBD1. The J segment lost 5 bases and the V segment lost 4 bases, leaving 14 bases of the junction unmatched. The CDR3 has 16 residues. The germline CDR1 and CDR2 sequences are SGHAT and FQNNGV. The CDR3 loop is CASSSVDRVVTNEQYF. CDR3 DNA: TGTGCCAGCAGCTCGGTAGACAGGGTTGTGACCAACGAGCAGTACTTC.

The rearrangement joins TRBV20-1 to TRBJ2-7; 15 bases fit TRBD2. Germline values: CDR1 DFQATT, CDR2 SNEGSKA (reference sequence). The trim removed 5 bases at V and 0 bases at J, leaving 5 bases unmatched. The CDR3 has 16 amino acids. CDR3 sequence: CSARGTSGRSSYEQYF. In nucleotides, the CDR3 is TGCAGTGCTCGGGGGACTAGCGGGAGGAGCTCCTACGAGCAGTACTTC.

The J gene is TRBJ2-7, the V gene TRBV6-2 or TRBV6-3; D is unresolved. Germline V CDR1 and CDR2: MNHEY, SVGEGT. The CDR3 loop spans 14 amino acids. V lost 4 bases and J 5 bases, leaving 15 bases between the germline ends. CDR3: CASSSARRPHEQYF. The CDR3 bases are TGTGCCAGCAGTTCGGCCCGCCGACCCCACGAGCAGTACTTC.

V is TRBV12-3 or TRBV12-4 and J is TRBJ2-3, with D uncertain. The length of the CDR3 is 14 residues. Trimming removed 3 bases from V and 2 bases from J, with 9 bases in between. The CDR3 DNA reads TGTGCCAGCAGTTTTGAGGTTCTCACAGATACGCAGTATTTT. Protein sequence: CASSFEVLTDTQYF.

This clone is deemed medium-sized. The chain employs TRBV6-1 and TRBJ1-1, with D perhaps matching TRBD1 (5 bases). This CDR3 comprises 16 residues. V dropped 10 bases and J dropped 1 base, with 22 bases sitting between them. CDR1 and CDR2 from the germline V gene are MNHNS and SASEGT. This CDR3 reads CATNDGTKGPNTEAFF. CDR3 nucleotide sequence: TGTGCCACAAACGACGGGACCAAGGGTCCGAACACTGAAGCTTTCTTT.

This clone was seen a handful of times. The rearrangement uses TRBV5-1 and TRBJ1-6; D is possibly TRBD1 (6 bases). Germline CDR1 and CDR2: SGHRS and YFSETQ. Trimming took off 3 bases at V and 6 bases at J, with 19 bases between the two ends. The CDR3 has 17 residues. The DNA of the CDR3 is TGCGCCAGCAGCTCCGTACAGGGATTCCGCCTTAATTCACCCCTCCACTTT. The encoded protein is CASSSVQGFRLNSPLHF.

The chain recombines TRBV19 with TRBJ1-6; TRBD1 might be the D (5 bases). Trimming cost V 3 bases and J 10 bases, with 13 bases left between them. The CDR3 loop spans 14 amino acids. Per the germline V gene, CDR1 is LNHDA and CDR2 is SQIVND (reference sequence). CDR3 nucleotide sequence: TGTGCCAGTAGTATCTCGGGGCTTAAATCACCCCTCCACTTT. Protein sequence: CASSISGLKSPLHF.

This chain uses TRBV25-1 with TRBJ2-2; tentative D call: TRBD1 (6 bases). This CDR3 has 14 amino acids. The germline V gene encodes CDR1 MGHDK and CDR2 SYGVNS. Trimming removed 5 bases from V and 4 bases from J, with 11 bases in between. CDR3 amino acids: CASSLQGGTGELFF. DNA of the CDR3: TGTGCCAGCAGTTTACAGGGTGGCACCGGGGAGCTGTTTTTT.

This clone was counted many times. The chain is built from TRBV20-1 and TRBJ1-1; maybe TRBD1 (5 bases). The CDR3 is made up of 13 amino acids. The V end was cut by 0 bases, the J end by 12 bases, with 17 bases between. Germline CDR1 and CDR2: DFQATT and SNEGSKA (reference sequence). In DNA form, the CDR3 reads TGCAGTGCTAGAGATCTGGGGCAGGGTCTAACTTTCTTT. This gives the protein CSARDLGQGLTFF.

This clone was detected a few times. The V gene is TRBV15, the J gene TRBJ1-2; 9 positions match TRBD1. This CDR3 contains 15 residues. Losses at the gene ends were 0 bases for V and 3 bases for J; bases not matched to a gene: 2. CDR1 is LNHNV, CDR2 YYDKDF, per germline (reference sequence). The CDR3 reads CATSREGQGYYGYTF. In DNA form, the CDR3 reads TGTGCCACCAGCAGAGAAGGACAGGGGTACTATGGCTACACCTTC.

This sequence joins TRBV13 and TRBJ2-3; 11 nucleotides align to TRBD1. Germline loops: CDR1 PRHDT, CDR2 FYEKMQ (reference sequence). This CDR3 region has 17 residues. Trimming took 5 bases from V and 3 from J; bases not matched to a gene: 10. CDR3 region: CASSSGTGTGGTDTQYF. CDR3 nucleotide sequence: TGTGCCAGCAGCAGTGGAACCGGGACAGGGGGTACAGATACGCAGTATTTT.

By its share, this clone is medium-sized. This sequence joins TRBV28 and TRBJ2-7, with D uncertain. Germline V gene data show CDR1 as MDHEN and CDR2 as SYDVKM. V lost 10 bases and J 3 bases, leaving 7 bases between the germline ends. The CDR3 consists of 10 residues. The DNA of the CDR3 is TGTGCCACCGAGGACTACGAGCAGTACTTC. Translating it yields CATEDYEQYF.

The CDR3 loop reads CASSLPNTEAFF. For the CDR3, the DNA is TGTGCCAGCAGTTTACCGAACACTGAAGCTTTCTTT. The V call is TRBV28, the J call TRBJ1-1; no clear D gene. This CDR3 spans 12 amino acids. V was cut by 2 bases and J by 1 base, with 2 bases left in between. Germline CDR1 reads MDHEN; CDR2 reads SYDVKM.

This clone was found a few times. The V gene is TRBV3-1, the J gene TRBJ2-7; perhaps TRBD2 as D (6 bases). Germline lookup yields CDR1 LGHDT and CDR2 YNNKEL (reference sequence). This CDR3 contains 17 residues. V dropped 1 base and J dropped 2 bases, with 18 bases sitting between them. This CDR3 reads CASSQAGGGVRAYEQYF. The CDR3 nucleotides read TGTGCCAGCAGCCAAGCAGGTGGAGGGGTGAGGGCCTACGAGCAGTACTTC.

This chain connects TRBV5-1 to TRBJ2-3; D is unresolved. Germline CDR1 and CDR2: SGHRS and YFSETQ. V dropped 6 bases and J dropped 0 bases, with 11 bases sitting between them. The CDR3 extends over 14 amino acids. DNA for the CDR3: TGCGCCAGCAAGATGGGATCTAGCACAGATACGCAGTATTTT. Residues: CASKMGSSTDTQYF.

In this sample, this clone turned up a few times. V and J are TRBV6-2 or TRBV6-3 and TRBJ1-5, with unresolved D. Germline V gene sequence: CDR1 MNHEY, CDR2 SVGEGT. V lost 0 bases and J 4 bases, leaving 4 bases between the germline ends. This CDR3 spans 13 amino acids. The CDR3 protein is CASSYSRNQPQHF. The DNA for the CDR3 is TGTGCCAGCAGTTACTCGCGGAATCAGCCCCAGCATTTT.